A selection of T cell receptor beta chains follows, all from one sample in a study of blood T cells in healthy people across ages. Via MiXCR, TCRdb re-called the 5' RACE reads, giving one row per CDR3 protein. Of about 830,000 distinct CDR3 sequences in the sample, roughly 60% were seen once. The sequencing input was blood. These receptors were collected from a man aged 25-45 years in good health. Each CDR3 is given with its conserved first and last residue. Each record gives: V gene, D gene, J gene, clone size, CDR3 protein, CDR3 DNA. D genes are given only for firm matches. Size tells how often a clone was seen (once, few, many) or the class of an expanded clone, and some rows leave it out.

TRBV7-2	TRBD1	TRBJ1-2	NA	CASSPTGTAYGYTF	TGTGCCAGCAGCCCGACCGGGACAGCGTATGGCTACACCTTC
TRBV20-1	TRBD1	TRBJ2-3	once	CSAPRGQGVRDTQYF	TGCAGTGCCCCCCGGGGACAGGGTGTTAGAGATACGCAGTATTTT
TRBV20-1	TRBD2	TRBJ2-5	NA	CSDRTRGPAGGETQYF	TGCAGTGACAGAACTAGAGGCCCAGCGGGAGGGGAGACCCAGTACTTC
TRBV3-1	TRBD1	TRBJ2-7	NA	CASSRLGTGPPEQYF	TGTGCCAGCAGCCGCCTCGGGACAGGGCCCCCCGAGCAGTACTTC
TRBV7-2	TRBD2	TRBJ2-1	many	CASTGRVGGNEQFF	TGTGCCAGCACTGGGAGGGTGGGGGGCAATGAGCAGTTCTTC
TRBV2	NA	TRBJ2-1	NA	CASSDDMTGFF	TGTGCCAGCAGTGACGATATGACAGGGTTCTTC
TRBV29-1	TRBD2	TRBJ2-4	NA	CSAEGGTSGSPSSYNEQYF	TGCAGCGCCGAGGGGGGGACTAGCGGGAGCCCCAGCTCCTACAATGAGCAGTACTTC
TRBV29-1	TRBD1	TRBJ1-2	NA	CSVGTGSHYGYTF	TGCAGCGTAGGGACAGGGAGCCACTATGGCTACACCTTC
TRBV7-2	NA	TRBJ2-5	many	CASSLDNRAETQYF	TGTGCCAGCAGCTTAGACAACAGGGCGGAGACCCAGTACTTC
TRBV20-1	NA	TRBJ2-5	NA	CSAWGGAETQYF	TGCAGTGCTTGGGGGGGGGCAGAGACCCAGTACTTC
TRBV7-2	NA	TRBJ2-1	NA	CASGTYNEQFF	TGTGCCAGCGGGACGTACAATGAGCAGTTCTTC
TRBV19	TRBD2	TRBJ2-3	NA	CASSSLAGGPTDTQYF	TGTGCCAGTAGTAGTCTAGCGGGGGGGCCAACAGATACGCAGTATTTT
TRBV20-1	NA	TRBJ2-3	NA	CSARDRYSWDRTDTQYF	TGCAGTGCTAGAGATCGGTACTCCTGGGACCGCACAGATACGCAGTATTTT
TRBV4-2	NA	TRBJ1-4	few	CASSYREGDEKLFF	TGTGCCAGCAGCTACAGGGAGGGAGATGAAAAACTGTTTTTT
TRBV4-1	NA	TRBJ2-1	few	CASRLGRTINDEQFF	TGCGCCAGCAGGCTAGGGAGGACTATCAACGATGAGCAGTTCTTC
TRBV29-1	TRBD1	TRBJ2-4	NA	CSAGQGLGERYF	TGCAGCGCGGGACAGGGTTTGGGCGAGCGGTACTTC
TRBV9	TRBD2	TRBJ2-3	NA	CASSASGGNTDTQYF	TGTGCCAGCAGCGCAAGCGGGGGTAACACAGATACGCAGTATTTT
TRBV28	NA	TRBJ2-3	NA	CASIRDSTDTQYF	TGTGCCAGCATTAGGGATTCCACAGATACGCAGTATTTT
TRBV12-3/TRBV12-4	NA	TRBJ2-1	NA	CASSTRAGEQFF	TGTGCCAGCAGTACTAGAGCCGGGGAGCAGTTCTTC
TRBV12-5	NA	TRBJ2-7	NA	CASGLVQAGPTTSRVYEQYF	TGTGCTAGTGGTTTGGTACAAGCAGGTCCGACCACCTCGAGGGTCTACGAGCAGTACTTC
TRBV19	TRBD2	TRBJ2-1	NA	CASSLSFASGRGEQFF	TGTGCCAGTAGTCTTTCATTCGCTAGCGGGAGGGGTGAGCAGTTCTTC
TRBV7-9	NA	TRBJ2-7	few	CASSLSGGLTYEQYF	TGTGCCAGCAGCTTATCCGGGGGACTCACCTACGAGCAGTACTTC
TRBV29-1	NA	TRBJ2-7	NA	CSVVEYEQYF	TGCAGCGTTGTCGAGTACGAGCAGTACTTC
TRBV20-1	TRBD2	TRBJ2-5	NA	CSARMRGRAPLQETQYF	TGCAGTGCACGAATGCGCGGGAGGGCACCCCTCCAAGAGACCCAGTACTTC
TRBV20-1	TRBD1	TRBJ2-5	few	CSARDSTGVGETQYF	TGCAGTGCTAGAGATTCGACAGGGGTAGGAGAGACCCAGTACTTC
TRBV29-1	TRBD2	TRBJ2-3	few	CSVAAGADTQYF	TGCAGCGTTGCAGCGGGGGCAGATACGCAGTATTTT
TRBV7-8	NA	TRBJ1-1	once	CASSFSGSEAFF	TGTGCCAGCAGCTTCTCGGGTTCTGAAGCTTTCTTT
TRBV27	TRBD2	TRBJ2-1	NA	CASSYSGRLHEQFF	TGTGCCAGCAGTTACAGCGGGAGGCTTCATGAGCAGTTCTTC
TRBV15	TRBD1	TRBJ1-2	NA	CATSRWLGTGGGYTF	TGTGCCACCAGCAGGTGGTTGGGGACAGGGGGTGGCTACACCTTC
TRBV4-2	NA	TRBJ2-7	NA	CASSQHRDSFYEQYF	TGTGCCAGCAGCCAACACCGGGACTCATTCTACGAGCAGTACTTC
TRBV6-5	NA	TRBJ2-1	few	CASSYRTNRPNEQFF	TGTGCCAGCAGTTACCGGACCAACCGGCCCAATGAGCAGTTCTTC